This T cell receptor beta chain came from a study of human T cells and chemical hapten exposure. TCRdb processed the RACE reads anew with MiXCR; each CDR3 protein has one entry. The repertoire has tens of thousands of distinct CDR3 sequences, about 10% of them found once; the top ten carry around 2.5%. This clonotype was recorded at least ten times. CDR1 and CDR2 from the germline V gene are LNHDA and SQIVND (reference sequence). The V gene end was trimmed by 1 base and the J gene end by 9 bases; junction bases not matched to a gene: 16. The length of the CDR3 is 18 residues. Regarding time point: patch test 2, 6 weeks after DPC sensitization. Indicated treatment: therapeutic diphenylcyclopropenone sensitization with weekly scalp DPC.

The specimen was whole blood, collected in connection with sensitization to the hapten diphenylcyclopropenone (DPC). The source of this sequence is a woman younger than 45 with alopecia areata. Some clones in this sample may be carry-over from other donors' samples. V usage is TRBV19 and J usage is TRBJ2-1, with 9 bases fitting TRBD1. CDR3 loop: CASSIGSGTGKWFGEQFF. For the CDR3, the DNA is TGTGCCAGTAGTATAGGTAGTGGGACAGGGAAGTGGTTTGGTGAGCAGTTCTTC.